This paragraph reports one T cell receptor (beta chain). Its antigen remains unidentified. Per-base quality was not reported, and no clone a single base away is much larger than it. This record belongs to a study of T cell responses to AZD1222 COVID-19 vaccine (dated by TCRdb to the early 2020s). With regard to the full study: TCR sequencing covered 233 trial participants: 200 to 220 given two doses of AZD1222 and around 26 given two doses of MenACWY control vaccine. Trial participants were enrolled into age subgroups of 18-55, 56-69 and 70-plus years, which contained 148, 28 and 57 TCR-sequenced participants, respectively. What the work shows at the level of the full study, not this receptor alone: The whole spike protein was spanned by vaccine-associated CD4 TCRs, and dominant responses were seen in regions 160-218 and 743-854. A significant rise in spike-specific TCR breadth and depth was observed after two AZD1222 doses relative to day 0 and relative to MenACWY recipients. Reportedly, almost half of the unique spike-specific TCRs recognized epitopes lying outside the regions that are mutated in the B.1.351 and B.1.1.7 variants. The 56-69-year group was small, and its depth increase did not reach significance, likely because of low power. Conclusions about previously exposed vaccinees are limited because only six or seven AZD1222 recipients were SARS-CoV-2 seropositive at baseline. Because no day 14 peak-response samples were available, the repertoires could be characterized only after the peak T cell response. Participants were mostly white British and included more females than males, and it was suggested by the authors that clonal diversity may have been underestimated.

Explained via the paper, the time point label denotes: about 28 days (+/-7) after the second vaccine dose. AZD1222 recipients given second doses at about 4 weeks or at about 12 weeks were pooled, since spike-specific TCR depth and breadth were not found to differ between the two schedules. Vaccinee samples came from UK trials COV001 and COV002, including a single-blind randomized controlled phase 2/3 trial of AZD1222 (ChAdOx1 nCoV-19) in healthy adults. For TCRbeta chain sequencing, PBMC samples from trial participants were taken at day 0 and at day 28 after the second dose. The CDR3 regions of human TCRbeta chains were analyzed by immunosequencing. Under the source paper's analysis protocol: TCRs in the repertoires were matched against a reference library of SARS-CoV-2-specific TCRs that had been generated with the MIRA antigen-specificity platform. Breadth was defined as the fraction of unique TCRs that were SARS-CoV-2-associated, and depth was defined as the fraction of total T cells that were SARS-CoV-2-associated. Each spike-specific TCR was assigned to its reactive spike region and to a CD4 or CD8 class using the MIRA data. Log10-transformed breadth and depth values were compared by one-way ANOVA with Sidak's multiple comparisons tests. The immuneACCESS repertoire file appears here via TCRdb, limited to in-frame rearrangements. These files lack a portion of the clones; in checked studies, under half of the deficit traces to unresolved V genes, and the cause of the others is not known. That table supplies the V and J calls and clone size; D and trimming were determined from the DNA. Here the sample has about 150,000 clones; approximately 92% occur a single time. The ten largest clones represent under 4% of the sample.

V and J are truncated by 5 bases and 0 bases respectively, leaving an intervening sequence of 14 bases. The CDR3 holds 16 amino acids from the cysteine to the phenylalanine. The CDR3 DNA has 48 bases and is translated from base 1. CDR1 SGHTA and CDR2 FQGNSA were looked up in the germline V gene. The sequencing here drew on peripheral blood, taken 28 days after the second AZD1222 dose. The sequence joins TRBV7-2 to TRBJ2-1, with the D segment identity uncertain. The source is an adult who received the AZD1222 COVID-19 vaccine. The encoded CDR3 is CASSTHLGNSYNEQFF. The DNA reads TGTGCCAGCAGCACCCACCTTGGGAACTCCTACAATGAGCAGTTCTTC.